The entry that follows covers one TCR beta chain sequence. Its antigen is undetermined. Preparing the TCRbeta library involved the use of unique molecular identifiers. TCRdb re-called the PCR reads with MiXCR, one entry per CDR3 protein. Of 550,000 to 600,000 distinct CDR3 sequences listed, roughly 24% are singletons. The source of the sample is a study of T-cell reconstitution after alpha-beta-depleted transplantation in children. Looked up from germline, CDR1 is KGHDR and CDR2 is SFDVKD. V dropped 4 bases and J dropped 3; count of bases not matched to a gene: 7. The CDR3 runs to 15 residues. Points from the study as a whole: Alpha-beta T cells present about two months after transplant were reported to originate from several hundred expanded graft clones. Where some patients showed high TCRbeta diversity at day 60, it came from recipient T cells and thymic progenitors that had survived. From newly produced T cells came most of the T-cell counts and diversity one year after transplant.

Sequencing was performed on PBMCs, mostly from graft donor cells, taken 360 days after TCRalphabeta/CD19-depleted stem cell transplant. The receptor comes from a boy under two years old who had a stem cell transplant for acute myeloid leukemia, so the T cells may come from the graft donor. The chain recombines TRBV24-1 with TRBJ2-5, with 7 bases identical to TRBD1. The CDR3: CATSERRGPKETQYF. In DNA form, the CDR3 reads TGTGCCACCAGTGAGAGAAGGGGGCCGAAAGAGACCCAGTACTTC.